These 18 T cell receptor beta chains originate from one sample sequenced in a study of beta chain features in type 1 diabetes. Whole-study findings and limits: Among patients with Type 1 diabetes, TCRB CDR3s were moderately but significantly shorter in every one of the four CD4+ subsets.

Sequencing targeted expressed TCRB transcripts, as all isolated RNA had been reverse transcribed. Repertoires were generated with immunoSEQ multiplex PCR, while TCRdb's copy carries only in-frame clones and drops some. This table has 630,000 or so clones, 11% to 15% appearing once. The antigens of these receptors remain unknown. The sample comprised naive CD4+ T cells from blood. These receptor sequences come from a young man with type 1 diabetes.

This clone was counted a few times. This sequence joins TRBV18 and TRBJ2-2; 7 bases are a match to TRBD1. CDR1 and CDR2 (germline): KGHSH, LQKENI. V shed 4 bases, J shed 2 bases, and the junction held 4 bases outside the gene matches. The CDR3 runs 15 residues. In nucleotides, the CDR3 is TGTGCCAGCTCACTCCGGGACAGAAACACCGGGGAGCTGTTTTTT. Protein: CASSLRDRNTGELFF. Full variable domain (remainder filled in from reference TRBV18 and TRBJ2-2): NAGVMQNPRHLVRRRGQEARLRCSPMKGHSHVYWYRQLPEEGLKFMVYLQKENIIDESGMPKERFSAEFPKEGPSILRIQQVVRGDSAAYFCASSLRDRNTGELFFGEGSRLTVL.

The chain links TRBV18 to TRBJ2-1, with a possible D match to TRBD1 (5 bases). The CDR3 is 17 amino acids. V lost 0 bases, J lost 2 bases, and 14 bases lay in between. In germline, CDR1 is KGHSH, CDR2 LQKENI. The DNA of the CDR3 is TGTGCCAGCTCACCACCGAAGGGGCAAAGGGCCTACAATGAGCAGTTCTTC. Its translation: CASSPPKGQRAYNEQFF. Complete variable domain (other parts from reference TRBV18 and TRBJ2-1): NAGVMQNPRHLVRRRGQEARLRCSPMKGHSHVYWYRQLPEEGLKFMVYLQKENIIDESGMPKERFSAEFPKEGPSILRIQQVVRGDSAAYFCASSPPKGQRAYNEQFFGPGTRLTVL.

This clone was seen a handful of times. The rearrangement uses TRBV29-1 and TRBJ2-1; 7 nucleotides line up with TRBD2. The J segment lost 8 bases and the V segment lost 7 bases, leaving 14 bases of the junction unmatched. Germline-derived CDR1 and CDR2 are SQVTM and ANQGSEA. The CDR3 length is 14 residues. This CDR3 is CSGGRSGKWDEQFF. The CDR3 DNA reads TGCAGCGGAGGTCGGAGCGGGAAGTGGGATGAGCAGTTCTTC.

This clone was detected a few times. The V gene is TRBV9, the J gene TRBJ1-5; D not certain. The CDR3 is made up of 14 amino acids. Trimming pared 0 bases from V and 0 bases from J, leaving 4 bases between. CDR1 is SGDLS, CDR2 YYNGEE, per germline. The CDR3, as DNA: TGTGCCAGCAGCGTAGACAGTAGCAATCAGCCCCAGCATTTT. Amino acid sequence: CASSVDSSNQPQHF.

The V gene is TRBV5-1, the J gene TRBJ2-1; a possible D gene is TRBD2 (7 bases). This CDR3 has 13 amino acids. The V and J ends lost 2 bases and 8 bases respectively, with 11 bases between them. Germline V gene sequence: CDR1 SGHRS, CDR2 YFSETQ. CDR3 sequence reads: CASSLQGGDEQFF. CDR3 nucleotides: TGCGCCAGCAGCTTACAGGGAGGGGATGAGCAGTTCTTC.

This clone appeared a few times. This rearrangement joins TRBV7-2 to TRBJ1-6; D may be TRBD1 (5 bases). Trimming stripped 1 base from V and 13 bases from J, with 17 bases between. Germline CDR1 SGHTA, CDR2 FQGNSA. The CDR3 sequence is 15 residues long. As DNA, the CDR3 is TGTGCCAGCAGCTTAGTATGGGGGGATCAGAGCCCCCTCCACTTT. Encoded protein: CASSLVWGDQSPLHF.

This clone has just a few counts. The V and J genes are TRBV14 and TRBJ2-7; TRBD1 matches at 8 bases. V shed 2 bases, J shed 2 bases, and the junction held 2 bases outside the gene matches. The germline gives CDR1 SGHDN, CDR2 FVKESK. The CDR3 spans 14 residues. CDR3 DNA: TGTGCCAGCAGCCAAAGACAGGGGCCCTACGAGCAGTACTTC. Its protein is CASSQRQGPYEQYF.

CDR3 protein: CASSVTSSQNEQFF. CDR3 DNA: TGTGCCAGCAGCGTCACTTCTAGCCAGAATGAGCAGTTCTTC. The rearrangement links TRBV9 to TRBJ2-1, with D possibly TRBD2 on 5 matching bases. This CDR3 region has 14 residues. In germline, CDR1 is SGDLS, CDR2 YYNGEE. V lost 2 bases and J 7 bases, leaving 13 bases between the germline ends.

This clone turned up a few times. V gene TRBV7-2 combines with J gene TRBJ2-5; unclear D gene. This CDR3 region has 13 residues. Trimming took off 5 bases at V and 4 bases at J, with 11 bases between the two ends. Germline V CDR1 and CDR2: SGHTA, FQGNSA. The CDR3 DNA reads TGTGCCAGCAGCGGGCCAAACACAGAGACCCAGTACTTC. It yields the protein CASSGPNTETQYF.

This clone was observed a few times. In DNA, the CDR3 is TGTGCCAGCTCATACGGACGGGCCGGGGAGCTGTTTTTT. Its protein product is CASSYGRAGELFF. V is TRBV18 and J is TRBJ2-2; no firm D call. The CDR3 spans 13 residues. Germline V CDR1 and CDR2: KGHSH, LQKENI. The ends were cut back, 5 bases at V and 6 bases at J, with 10 bases in the middle.

This clone occurred a few times. The chain combines TRBV2 with TRBJ2-5, with no clear D. This CDR3 is 15 amino acids long. Trimming removed 3 bases at V and 0 bases at J, with 11 bases between. Germline V lookup: CDR1 SNHLY, CDR2 FYNNEI. The CDR3 here is CASSDSQEYQETQYF. DNA for the CDR3: TGTGCCAGCAGTGACAGCCAGGAGTACCAAGAGACCCAGTACTTC.

This clone was seen a handful of times. This sequence joins TRBV9 and TRBJ2-2; 9 bases map to TRBD1. Trimming took 3 bases from V and 6 from J; bases not matched to a gene: 9. CDR1 SGDLS and CDR2 YYNGEE come from the germline V gene. The CDR3 has 16 amino acids. Here the CDR3 reads CASSAAGTGKAGELFF. CDR3 in DNA: TGTGCCAGCAGCGCAGCCGGGACAGGGAAGGCCGGGGAGCTGTTTTTT.

A few counts support this clone. CDR3 bases: TGTGCCAGCAGCCCCCCTTTCGCGCCAGCCTACGAGCAGTACTTC. Translation: CASSPPFAPAYEQYF. The V and J genes are TRBV9 and TRBJ2-7; D is unclear. The CDR3 is made up of 15 amino acids. Germline V gene data show CDR1 as SGDLS and CDR2 as YYNGEE. V lost 4 bases to trimming and J lost 2 bases, with 16 bases between them.

The gene calls are TRBV5-6 and TRBJ2-5; D remains ambiguous. The DNA end is more similar to TRBJ2-7, so the J call may be wrong. The CDR3 extends over 13 amino acids. Germline assignment: CDR1 SGHDT and CDR2 YYEEEE. CDR3 bases: TGTGCCAGCAGCTTGAGAGACTCCTACGAGCAGTACTTC. It yields the protein CASSLRDSYEQYF.

This clone was counted only a few times. The chain links TRBV5-4 to TRBJ2-1; D not certain. With 1 base removed from V and 8 bases from J, the gap between germline ends came to 7 bases. The CDR3 has 12 residues. Germline V gene lookup returns CDR1 SGHNT and CDR2 YYREEE (reference sequence). CDR3 nucleotide sequence: TGTGCCAGCAGCTTGTTCGCGGATGAGCAGTTCTTC. Residues: CASSLFADEQFF.

This clone occurred a few times. The chain links TRBV10-3 to TRBJ2-7, with D maybe TRBD2 (5 bases). Trimming removed 7 bases from V and 6 bases from J, with 16 bases in between. The CDR3 loop spans 13 amino acids. Germline CDR1 ENHRY, CDR2 SYGVKD. The DNA for the CDR3 is TGTGCCATCAAAGATTTTAGGGAGTCCGAGCAGTACTTC. It specifies CAIKDFRESEQYF.

This clone has a handful of counts. V usage is TRBV28 and J usage is TRBJ2-7, with D perhaps being TRBD1 or TRBD2 (5 bases each). Between the trimmed V and J ends, which lost 10 bases and 0 bases, there was a span of 10 bases. This CDR3 contains 12 residues. Germline V gives CDR1 MDHEN, CDR2 SYDVKM. The CDR3 coding sequence is TGTGCCACCGGGGCTAGCTCCTACGAGCAGTACTTC. This translates into CATGASSYEQYF.

This clone was seen a handful of times. The same CDR3 arises from other DNA sequences in this sample as well. The rearrangement joins TRBV15 to TRBJ1-4; D is unclear. CDR1 LNHNV and CDR2 YYDKDF come from the germline V gene (reference sequence). The ends were cut back, 5 bases at V and 7 bases at J, with 14 bases in the middle. The CDR3 length is 14 residues. In DNA, the CDR3 is TGTGCCACCAGCTCCACGGGTGGAGGTGAAAAACTGTTTTTT. Translated, it gives CATSSTGGGEKLFF. The full variable domain, its missing parts supplied by reference TRBV15 and TRBJ1-4, is DAMVIQNPRYQVTQFGKPVTLSCSQTLNHNVMYWYQQKSSQAPKLLFHYYDKDFNNEADTPDNFQSRRPNTSFCFLDIRSPGLGDTAMYLCATSSTGGGEKLFFGSGTQLSVL.